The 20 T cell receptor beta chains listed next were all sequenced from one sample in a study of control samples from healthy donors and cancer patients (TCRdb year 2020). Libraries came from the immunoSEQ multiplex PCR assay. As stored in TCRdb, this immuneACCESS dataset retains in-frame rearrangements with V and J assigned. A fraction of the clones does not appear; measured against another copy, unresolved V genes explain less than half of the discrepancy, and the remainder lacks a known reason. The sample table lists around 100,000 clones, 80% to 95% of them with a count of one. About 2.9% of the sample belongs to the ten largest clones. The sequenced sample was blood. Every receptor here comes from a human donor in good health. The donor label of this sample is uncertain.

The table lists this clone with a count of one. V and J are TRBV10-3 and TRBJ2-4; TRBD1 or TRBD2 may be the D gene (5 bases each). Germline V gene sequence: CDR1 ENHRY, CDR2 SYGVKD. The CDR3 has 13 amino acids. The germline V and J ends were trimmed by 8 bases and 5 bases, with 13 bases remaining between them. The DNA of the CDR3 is TGTGCCATCGCCGGGACGGATGAAAACATTCAGTACTTC. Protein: CAIAGTDENIQYF.

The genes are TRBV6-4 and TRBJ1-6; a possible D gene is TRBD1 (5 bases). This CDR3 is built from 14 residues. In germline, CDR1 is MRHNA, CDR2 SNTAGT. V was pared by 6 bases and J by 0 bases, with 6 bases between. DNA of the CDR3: TGTGCCAGCAGGGACACCTCCTATAATTCACCCCTCCACTTT. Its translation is CASRDTSYNSPLHF.

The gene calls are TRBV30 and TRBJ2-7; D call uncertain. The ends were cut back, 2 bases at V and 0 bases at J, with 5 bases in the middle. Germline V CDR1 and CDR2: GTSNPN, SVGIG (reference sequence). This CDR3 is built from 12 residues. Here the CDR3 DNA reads TGTGCCTGGAGTACGCTCTCCTACGAGCAGTACTTC. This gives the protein CAWSTLSYEQYF. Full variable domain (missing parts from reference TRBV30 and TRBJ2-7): SQTIHQWPATLVQPVGSPLSLECTVEGTSNPNLYWYRQAAGRGLQLLFYSVGIGQISSEVPQNLSASRPQDRQFILSSKKLLLSDSGFYLCAWSTLSYEQYFGPGTRLTVT.

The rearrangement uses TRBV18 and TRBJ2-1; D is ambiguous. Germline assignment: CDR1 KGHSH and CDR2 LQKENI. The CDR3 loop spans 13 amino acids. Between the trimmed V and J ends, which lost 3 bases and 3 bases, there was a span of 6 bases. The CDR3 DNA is TGTGCCAGCTCACCGGGCGGCTACAATGAGCAGTTCTTC. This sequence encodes CASSPGGYNEQFF.

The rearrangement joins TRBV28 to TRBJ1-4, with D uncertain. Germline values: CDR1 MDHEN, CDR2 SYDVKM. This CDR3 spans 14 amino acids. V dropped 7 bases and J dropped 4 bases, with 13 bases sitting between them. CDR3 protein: CASTEGRFNEKLFF. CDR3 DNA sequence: TGTGCCAGCACCGAAGGGAGGTTTAATGAAAAACTGTTTTTT.

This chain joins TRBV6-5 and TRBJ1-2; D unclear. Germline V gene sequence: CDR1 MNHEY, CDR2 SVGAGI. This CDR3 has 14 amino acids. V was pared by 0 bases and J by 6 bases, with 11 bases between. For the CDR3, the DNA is TGTGCCAGCAGTTACTCGGGGAGGGCGAATGGCTACACCTTC. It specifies CASSYSGRANGYTF.

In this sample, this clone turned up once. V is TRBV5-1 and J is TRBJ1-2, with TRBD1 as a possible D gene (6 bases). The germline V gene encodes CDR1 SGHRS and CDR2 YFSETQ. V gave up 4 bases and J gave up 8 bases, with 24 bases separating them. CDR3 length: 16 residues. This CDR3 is CASSPDPAGEGLGYTF. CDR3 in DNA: TGCGCCAGCAGCCCCGACCCCGCAGGGGAGGGTTTGGGCTACACCTTC.

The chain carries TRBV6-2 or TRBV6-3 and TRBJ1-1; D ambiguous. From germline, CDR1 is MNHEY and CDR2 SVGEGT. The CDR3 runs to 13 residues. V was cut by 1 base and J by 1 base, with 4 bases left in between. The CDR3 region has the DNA TGTGCCAGCAGTTACTTCGGGAACACTGAAGCTTTCTTT. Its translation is CASSYFGNTEAFF.

CDR3 bases: TGTGCCAGCAGCCAAGGGGCAGGGGGTGGAGGCTACACCTTC. Protein product: CASSQGAGGGGYTF. The rearrangement uses TRBV3-1 (or the pseudogene TRBV3-2) and TRBJ1-2; 7 nucleotides line up with TRBD1. The CDR3 has 14 amino acids. The germline V gene encodes CDR1 LGHDT and CDR2 YNNKEL (reference sequence). Trimming at V came to 1 base and at J to 8 bases, leaving 7 bases not matched to a gene.

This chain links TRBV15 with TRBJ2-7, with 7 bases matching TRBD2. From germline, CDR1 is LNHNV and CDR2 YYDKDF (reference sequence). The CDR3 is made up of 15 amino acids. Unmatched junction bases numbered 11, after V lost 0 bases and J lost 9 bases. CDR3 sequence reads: CATSRDLIGAGMQYV. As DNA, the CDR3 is TGTGCCACCAGCAGAGATCTCATTGGAGCGGGGATGCAGTACGTC.

DNA for the CDR3: TGTGCCAGCAGCGTAGTAGGGACAGGGAGAACCGGGGAGCTGTTTTTT. Its protein product is CASSVVGTGRTGELFF. The genes are TRBV9 and TRBJ2-2; TRBD1 matches at 9 bases. The CDR3 covers 16 residues. With 0 bases clipped from V and 5 bases from J, the junction kept 5 bases outside the gene matches. CDR1 is SGDLS, CDR2 YYNGEE, per germline.

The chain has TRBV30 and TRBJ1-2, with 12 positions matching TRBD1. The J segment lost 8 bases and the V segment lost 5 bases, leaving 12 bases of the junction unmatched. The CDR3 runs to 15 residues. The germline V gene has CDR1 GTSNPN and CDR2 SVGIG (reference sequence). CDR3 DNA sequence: TGTGCCTGGGGGCGGAGGGACAGGGGGCGATGGGGCTACACCTTC. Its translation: CAWGRRDRGRWGYTF.

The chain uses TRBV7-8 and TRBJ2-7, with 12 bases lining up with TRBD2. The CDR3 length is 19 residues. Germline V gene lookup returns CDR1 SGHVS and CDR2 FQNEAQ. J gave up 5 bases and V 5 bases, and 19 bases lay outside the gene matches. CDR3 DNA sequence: TGTGCCAGCAGCAACCCTACTAGCGGGGGGCTCTCCTCCCCCCACGAGCAGTACGTC. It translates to CASSNPTSGGLSSPHEQYV.

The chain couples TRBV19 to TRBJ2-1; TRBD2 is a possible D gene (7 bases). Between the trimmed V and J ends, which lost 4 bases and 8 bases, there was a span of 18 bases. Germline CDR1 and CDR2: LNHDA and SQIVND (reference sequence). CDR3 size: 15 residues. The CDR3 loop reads CASSTTRGGRHEQFF. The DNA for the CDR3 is TGTGCCAGTAGTACCACAAGGGGGGGCCGCCATGAGCAGTTCTTC.

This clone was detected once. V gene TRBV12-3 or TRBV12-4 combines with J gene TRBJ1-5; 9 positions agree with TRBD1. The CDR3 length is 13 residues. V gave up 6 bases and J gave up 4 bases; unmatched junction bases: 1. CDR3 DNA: TGTGCCAGCAGACAGGGGGCAAATCAGCCCCAGCATTTT. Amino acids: CASRQGANQPQHF.

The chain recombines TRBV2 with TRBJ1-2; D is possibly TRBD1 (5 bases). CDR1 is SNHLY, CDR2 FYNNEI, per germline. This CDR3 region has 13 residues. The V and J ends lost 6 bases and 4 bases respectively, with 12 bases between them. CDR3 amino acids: CASSDQGGYGYTF. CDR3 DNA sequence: TGTGCCAGCAGCGACCAGGGCGGCTATGGCTACACCTTC.

The CDR3 here is CASSLFGGSNQPQHF. The CDR3 DNA follows: TGTGCCAGCAGTTTATTCGGTGGGAGCAATCAGCCCCAGCATTTT. This sequence joins TRBV27 and TRBJ1-5; no firm D call. V was trimmed by 1 base and J by 1 base, leaving 8 bases between them. CDR3 length: 15 residues. From germline, CDR1 is MNHEY and CDR2 SMNVEV (reference sequence).

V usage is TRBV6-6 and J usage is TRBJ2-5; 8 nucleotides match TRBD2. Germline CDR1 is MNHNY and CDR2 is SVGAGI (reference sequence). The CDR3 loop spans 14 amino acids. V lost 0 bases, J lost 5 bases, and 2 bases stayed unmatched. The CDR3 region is CASSYSGTSETQYF. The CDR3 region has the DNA TGTGCCAGCAGTTACTCGGGGACTAGTGAGACCCAGTACTTC.

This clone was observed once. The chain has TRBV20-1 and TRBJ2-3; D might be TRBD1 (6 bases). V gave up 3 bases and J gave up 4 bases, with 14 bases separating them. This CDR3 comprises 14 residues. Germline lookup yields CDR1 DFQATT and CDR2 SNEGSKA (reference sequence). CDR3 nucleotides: TGCAGTGCTAGTCTTTCAGGGGACCCAGATACGCAGTATTTT. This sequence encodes CSASLSGDPDTQYF.

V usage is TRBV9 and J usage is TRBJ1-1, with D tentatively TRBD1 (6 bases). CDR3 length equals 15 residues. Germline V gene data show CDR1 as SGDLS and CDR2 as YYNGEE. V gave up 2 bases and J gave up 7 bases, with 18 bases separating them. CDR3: CASSVSPGVDSEAFF. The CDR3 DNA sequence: TGTGCCAGCAGCGTCTCCCCAGGGGTCGACAGTGAAGCTTTCTTT.